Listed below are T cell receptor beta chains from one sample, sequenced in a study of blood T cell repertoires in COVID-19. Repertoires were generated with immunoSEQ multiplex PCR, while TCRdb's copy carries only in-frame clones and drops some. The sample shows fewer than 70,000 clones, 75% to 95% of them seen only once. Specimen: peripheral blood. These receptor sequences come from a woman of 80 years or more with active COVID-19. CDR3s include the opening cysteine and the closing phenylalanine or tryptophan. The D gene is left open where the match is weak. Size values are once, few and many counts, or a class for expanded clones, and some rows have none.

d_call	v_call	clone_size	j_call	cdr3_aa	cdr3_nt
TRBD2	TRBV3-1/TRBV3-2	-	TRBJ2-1	CASSQDRGGGSYNEQFF	TGTGCCAGCAGCCAAGATCGGGGCGGGGGCTCCTACAATGAGCAGTTCTTC
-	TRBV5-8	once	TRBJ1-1	CASSLLNPSTEAFF	TGTGCCAGCAGCTTGCTCAACCCGAGCACTGAAGCTTTCTTT
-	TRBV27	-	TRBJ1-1	CASSLGGVPTEAFF	TGTGCCAGCAGTTTAGGAGGGGTCCCCACTGAAGCTTTCTTT
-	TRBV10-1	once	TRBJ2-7	CASSDIRGSAYGEQYF	TGCGCCAGCAGTGATATTAGGGGCTCCGCTTATGGCGAGCAGTACTTC
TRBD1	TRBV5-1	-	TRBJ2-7	CASRIGTGWSYEQYF	TGCGCCAGCAGGATTGGGACAGGGTGGTCCTACGAGCAGTACTTC
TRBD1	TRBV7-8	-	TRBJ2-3	CASSRRDSDILDTQYF	TGTGCCAGCAGCCGTCGGGACAGTGATATCCTTGATACGCAGTATTTT
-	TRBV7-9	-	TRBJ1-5	CASSFDSSNQPQHF	TGTGCCAGCAGCTTTGACAGTAGCAATCAGCCCCAGCATTTT
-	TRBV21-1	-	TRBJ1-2	CASSKRGTGGIGYTF	TGTGCCAGCAGCAAAAGGGGGACAGGGGGCATTGGCTACACCTTC
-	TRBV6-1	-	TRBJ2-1	CASSEMGADEQFF	TGTGCCAGCAGTGAAATGGGGGCGGATGAGCAGTTCTTC
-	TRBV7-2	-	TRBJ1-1	CASSKGQTNTEAFF	TGTGCCAGCAGCAAGGGACAAACGAACACTGAAGCTTTCTTT
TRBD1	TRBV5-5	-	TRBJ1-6	CASSRRQGAPTDINSPLHF	TGTGCCAGCAGCAGAAGACAGGGGGCTCCGACGGATATTAATTCACCCCTCCACTTT
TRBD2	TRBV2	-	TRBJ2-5	CASSSGRVETQYF	TGTGCCAGCAGTAGCGGGAGAGTTGAGACCCAGTACTTC
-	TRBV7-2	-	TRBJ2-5	CASSLFRGESQETQYF	TGTGCCAGCAGCTTATTCCGCGGGGAATCCCAAGAGACCCAGTACTTC
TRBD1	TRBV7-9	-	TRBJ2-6	CASSRTGGSGANVLTF	TGTGCCAGCAGTCGGACAGGGGGCTCTGGGGCCAACGTCCTGACTTTC
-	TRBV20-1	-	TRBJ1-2	CSASSGVGNYGYTF	TGCAGTGCTAGTTCCGGAGTCGGAAACTATGGCTACACCTTC
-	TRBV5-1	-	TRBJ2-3	CASSLEAGTQYF	TGCGCCAGCAGCTTGGAAGCGGGTACGCAGTATTTT
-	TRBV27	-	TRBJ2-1	CASSLAGALNNEQFF	TGTGCCAGCAGTTTGGCGGGGGCCCTAAACAATGAGCAGTTCTTC
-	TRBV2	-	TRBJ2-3	CASQQGPDTQYF	TGTGCCAGCCAGCAGGGCCCAGATACGCAGTATTTT
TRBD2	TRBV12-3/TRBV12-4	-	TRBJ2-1	CASRVAGEGEQFF	TGTGCCAGCAGAGTAGCGGGAGAGGGGGAGCAGTTCTTC
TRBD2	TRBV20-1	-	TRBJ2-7	CSASGGDSYEQYF	TGCAGTGCTAGTGGGGGGGACTCCTACGAGCAGTACTTC
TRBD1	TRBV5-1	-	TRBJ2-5	CASSTTGQETQYF	TGCGCCAGCAGCACGACAGGGCAAGAGACCCAGTACTTC
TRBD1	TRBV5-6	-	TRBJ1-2	CASSFGTGYANYGYTF	TGTGCCAGCAGCTTTGGGACAGGCTACGCTAACTATGGCTACACCTTC
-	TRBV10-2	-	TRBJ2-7	CASSEWGLSSSYEQYF	TGCGCCAGCAGTGAGTGGGGCCTCTCCAGCTCCTACGAGCAGTACTTC
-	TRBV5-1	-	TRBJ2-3	CASSVTDGTDTQYF	TGCGCCAGCAGCGTGACAGACGGCACAGATACGCAGTATTTT
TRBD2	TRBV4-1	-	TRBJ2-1	CASSQGGRGGTEQFF	TGCGCCAGCAGCCAAGGCGGGAGGGGCGGGACTGAGCAGTTCTTC
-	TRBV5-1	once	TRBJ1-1	CASSLSGGTEAFF	TGCGCCAGCAGCTTGTCCGGGGGCACTGAAGCTTTCTTT
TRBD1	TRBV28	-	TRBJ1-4	CASSGQGQNEKLFF	TGTGCCAGCAGTGGACAGGGCCAGAATGAAAAACTGTTTTTT
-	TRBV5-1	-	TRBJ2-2	CASSLAEAGELFF	TGCGCCAGCAGCTTGGCCGAGGCCGGGGAGCTGTTTTTT
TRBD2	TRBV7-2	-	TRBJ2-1	CASSPTSGGVNEQFF	TGTGCCAGCAGCCCAACTAGCGGGGGGGTCAATGAGCAGTTCTTC